This TCR beta chain was retrieved from a study of control samples from healthy donors and cancer patients (dated by TCRdb to about 2020). The library relied on the immunoSEQ multiplex PCR assay. TCRdb mirrors the immuneACCESS table, restricted to in-frame sequences. Some clones are absent from its copies; in checked studies, under half trace to an unresolved V gene, and the reason for the others is unknown. The sample includes 95,000 to 100,000 clones, with about 89% observed a single time. Approximately 8.3% of the sample is in the top ten clones. Trimmed from V: 4 bases; trimmed from J: 8 bases; junction bases lacking a gene match: 7. Including the terminal cysteine and phenylalanine, the CDR3 comprises 14 residues. Only the CDR3 part of the read is kept: 42 bases, read in frame from the first base. Looking up the germline V gene (reference sequence) yields CDR1 PRHDT and CDR2 FYEKMQ. In the case of this clone: The antigen this receptor binds is unknown. Qualities for individual bases were not recorded, and no much larger clone is one base off.

This chain is built from TRBV13 and TRBJ2-5; 10 bases in the middle match TRBD1. The clonotype was recovered from a man aged 25-45 years in good health. Sequencing input: blood. The nucleotides are TGTGCCAGCAGCTCGCCCGGGACAGGGGACACCCAGTACTTC. Its translation is CASSSPGTGDTQYF.